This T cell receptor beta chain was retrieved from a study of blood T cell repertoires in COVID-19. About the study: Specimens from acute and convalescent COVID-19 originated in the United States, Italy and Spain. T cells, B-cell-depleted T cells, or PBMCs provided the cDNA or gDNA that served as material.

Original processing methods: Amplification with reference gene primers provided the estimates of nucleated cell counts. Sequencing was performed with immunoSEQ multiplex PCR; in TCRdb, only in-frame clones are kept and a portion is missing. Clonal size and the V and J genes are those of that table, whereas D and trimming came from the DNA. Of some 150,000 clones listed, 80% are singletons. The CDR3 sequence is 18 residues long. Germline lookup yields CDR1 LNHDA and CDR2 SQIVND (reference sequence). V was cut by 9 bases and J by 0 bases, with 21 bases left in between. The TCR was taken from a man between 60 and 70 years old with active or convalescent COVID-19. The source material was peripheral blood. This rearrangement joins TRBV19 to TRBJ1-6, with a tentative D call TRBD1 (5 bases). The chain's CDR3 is CASQPIRTGSSYNSPLHF. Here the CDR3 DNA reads TGTGCCAGCCAGCCAATTAGAACAGGAAGCTCCTATAATTCACCCCTCCACTTT.